The 12 T cell receptor beta chains below come from one sample, sequenced in a study of cytomegalovirus exposure and HLA in healthy donors. In the PCR, 60 Vbeta and 13 Jbeta primers were used. Assay used: immunoSEQ multiplex PCR; TCRdb lists only in-frame clones, some missing. The data hold approximately 150,000 clones, with about 71% observed a single time. The sample taken for sequencing was PBMCs. The receptors here all came from a woman between 35 and 50 years old in good health and CMV-seropositive.

V usage is TRBV28 and J usage is TRBJ2-1; 7 nucleotides match TRBD1. The V gene's germline CDR1 is MDHEN and CDR2 SYDVKM. V was clipped by 7 bases and J by 4 bases; unmatched bases: 7. The CDR3 length is 14 residues. CDR3 region: CASKSGTVYNEQFF. Here the CDR3 DNA reads TGTGCCAGCAAATCCGGGACAGTATACAATGAGCAGTTCTTC.

The chain recombines TRBV14 with TRBJ1-2, with D possibly TRBD1 on 5 matching bases. Germline V CDR1 and CDR2: SGHDN, FVKESK. This CDR3 is 14 amino acids long. V lost 1 base, J lost 3 bases, and 9 bases lay in between. This CDR3 is CASSQAQGYYGYTF. The CDR3 region has the DNA TGTGCCAGCAGCCAAGCGCAGGGATACTATGGCTACACCTTC.

V and J are TRBV18 and TRBJ1-5; unclear D gene. CDR3 length equals 14 residues. The germline V gene encodes CDR1 KGHSH and CDR2 LQKENI. Trimming removed 2 bases at V and 6 bases at J, with 11 bases between. The CDR3 region is CASSPMGLPQPQHF. CDR3 coding DNA: TGTGCCAGCTCACCAATGGGCCTTCCTCAGCCCCAGCATTTT.

The V and J genes are TRBV7-3 and TRBJ2-5; D is undetermined. This CDR3 has 13 amino acids. The germline CDR1 and CDR2 sequences are SGHTA and FQGTGA. With 5 bases removed from V and 1 base from J, the gap between germline ends came to 8 bases. CDR3 bases: TGTGCCAGCAGCCGACTGCGCCAAGAGACCCAGTACTTC. This codes for CASSRLRQETQYF.

This sequence joins TRBV11-2 and TRBJ2-7; a weak D match, TRBD1 (5 bases). The length of the CDR3 is 16 residues. Germline V gene data show CDR1 as SGHAT and CDR2 as FQNNGV. V was trimmed by 2 bases and J by 0 bases, leaving 14 bases between them. This CDR3 is CASSLSRGPISYEQYF. Written as DNA, the CDR3 is TGTGCCAGCAGCTTATCTAGGGGCCCCATCTCCTACGAGCAGTACTTC.

This chain joins TRBV2 and TRBJ2-2; 9 nucleotides align to TRBD2. The CDR3 has 15 amino acids. The V segment lost 8 bases and the J segment 1 base; nucleotides outside the gene matches: 5. Germline V gene data show CDR1 as SNHLY and CDR2 as FYNNEI. CDR3 bases: TGTGCCAGCGAGCTAGCGGGACTGAACACCGGGGAGCTGTTTTTT. This gives the protein CASELAGLNTGELFF.

The chain couples TRBV5-8 to TRBJ2-1; 7 bases agree with TRBD2. Germline loops: CDR1 SGHTS, CDR2 YDEGEE. The CDR3 has 15 amino acids. The ends lost 4 bases at V and 0 bases at J; junction bases unmatched: 4. CDR3 in amino acids: CASSGLGSSYNEQFF. Here the CDR3 DNA reads TGTGCCAGCAGCGGACTAGGGAGCTCCTACAATGAGCAGTTCTTC.

The chain combines TRBV5-1 with TRBJ1-6; weak D call: TRBD1 (6 bases). The CDR3 has 18 amino acids. Germline CDR1 is SGHRS and CDR2 is YFSETQ. The V and J ends lost 2 bases and 9 bases respectively, with 24 bases between them. CDR3 DNA sequence: TGCGCCAGCAGCTTAGCCACCGGGACAAGGACCGTCAGTTCACCCCTCCACTTT. This codes for CASSLATGTRTVSSPLHF.

This sequence joins TRBV7-9 and TRBJ2-3; 7 bases fit TRBD2. Germline CDR1 and CDR2: SEHNR and FQNEAQ (reference sequence). J lost 5 bases, V lost 5 bases, and 10 bases had no gene match. CDR3 size: 15 residues. The DNA for the CDR3 is TGTGCCAGCAGCCTTTGGGACTACCCGAGAGATACGCAGTATTTT. It specifies CASSLWDYPRDTQYF.

The count of this clone is one. This rearrangement joins TRBV7-2 to TRBJ2-1, with D possibly being TRBD2 (5 bases). This CDR3 spans 14 amino acids. The germline V gene has CDR1 SGHTA and CDR2 FQGNSA. Trimming removed 8 bases from V and 0 bases from J, with 11 bases in between. The CDR3 region has the DNA TGTGCCAGCTCGCGGGCGACCTCCTACAATGAGCAGTTCTTC. This encodes CASSRATSYNEQFF.

CDR3: CASSLGPGSGNTIYF. Here the CDR3 DNA reads TGTGCCAGCAGCTTAGGTCCGGGCTCTGGAAACACCATATATTTT. The V gene is TRBV11-2, the J gene TRBJ1-3; no definite D call. CDR1 SGHAT and CDR2 FQNNGV come from the germline V gene. Trimming shortened V by 1 base and J by 0 bases, and 7 bases separated the two germline ends. This CDR3 is 15 amino acids long.

This chain connects TRBV18 to TRBJ2-1; TRBD2 aligns across 7 bases. CDR1 is KGHSH, CDR2 LQKENI, per germline. The J segment lost 7 bases and the V segment lost 7 bases, leaving 10 bases of the junction unmatched. The CDR3 is 14 amino acids. This chain's CDR3 is CASFRTSLGNEQFF. The DNA for the CDR3 is TGTGCCAGCTTTCGGACTAGTCTGGGAAATGAGCAGTTCTTC.